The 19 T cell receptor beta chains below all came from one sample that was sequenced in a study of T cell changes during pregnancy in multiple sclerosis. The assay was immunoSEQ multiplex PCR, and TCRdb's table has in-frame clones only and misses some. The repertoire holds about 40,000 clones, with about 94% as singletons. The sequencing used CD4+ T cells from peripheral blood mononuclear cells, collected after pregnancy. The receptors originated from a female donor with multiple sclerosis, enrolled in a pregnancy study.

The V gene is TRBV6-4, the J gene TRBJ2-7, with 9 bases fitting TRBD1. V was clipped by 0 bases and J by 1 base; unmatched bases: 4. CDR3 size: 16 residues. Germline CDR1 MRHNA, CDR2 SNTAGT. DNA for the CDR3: TGTGCCAGCAGTGACTCTTGGGACAGGGAGTCCTACGAGCAGTACTTC. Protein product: CASSDSWDRESYEQYF.

CDR3 DNA sequence: TGTGCCAGTAGCCCCAGCGGGGTTGGGGGGGACACCGGGGAGCTGTTTTTT. It codes for CASSPSGVGGDTGELFF. This chain joins TRBV19 and TRBJ2-2; 7 bases line up with TRBD2. V shed 6 bases and J 3 bases; nucleotides not matched to a gene: 13. Germline V gives CDR1 LNHDA, CDR2 SQIVND (reference sequence). This CDR3 has 17 amino acids.

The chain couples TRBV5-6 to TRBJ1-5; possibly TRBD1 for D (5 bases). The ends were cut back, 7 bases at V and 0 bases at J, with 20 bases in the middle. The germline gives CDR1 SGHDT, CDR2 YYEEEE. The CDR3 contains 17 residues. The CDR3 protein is CASRRRGVNFSNQPQHF. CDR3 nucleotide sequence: TGTGCCAGCCGCCGTCGGGGGGTTAACTTTAGCAATCAGCCCCAGCATTTT.

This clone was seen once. The CDR3 region has the DNA TGTGCCAGCTTGGACAGTCTAACAAGCACAGATACGCAGTATTTT. Translation gives CASLDSLTSTDTQYF. The chain carries TRBV25-1 and TRBJ2-3; perhaps TRBD1 as D (6 bases). The germline V gene has CDR1 MGHDK and CDR2 SYGVNS. The CDR3 contains 15 residues. Trimming shortened V by 8 bases and J by 0 bases, and 15 bases separated the two germline ends.

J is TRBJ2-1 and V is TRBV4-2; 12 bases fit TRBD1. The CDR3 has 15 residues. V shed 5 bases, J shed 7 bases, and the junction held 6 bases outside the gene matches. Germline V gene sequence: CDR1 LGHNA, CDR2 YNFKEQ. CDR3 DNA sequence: TGTGCCAGCAGCGTGGGACAGGGGGCGTGGAATGAGCAGTTCTTC. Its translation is CASSVGQGAWNEQFF.

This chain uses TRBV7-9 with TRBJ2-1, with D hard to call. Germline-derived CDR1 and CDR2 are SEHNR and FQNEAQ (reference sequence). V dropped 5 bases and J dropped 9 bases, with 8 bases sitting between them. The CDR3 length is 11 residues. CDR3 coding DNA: TGTGCCAGCAGCCTTAGTCGTGAGCAGTTCTTC. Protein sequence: CASSLSREQFF.

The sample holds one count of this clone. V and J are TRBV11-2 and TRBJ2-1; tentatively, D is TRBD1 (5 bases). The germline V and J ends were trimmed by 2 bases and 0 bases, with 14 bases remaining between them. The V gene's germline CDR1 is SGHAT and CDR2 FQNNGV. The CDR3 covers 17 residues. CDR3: CASSLYPGPSSYNEQFF. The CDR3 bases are TGTGCCAGCAGCTTATATCCAGGGCCGAGCTCCTACAATGAGCAGTTCTTC.

DNA of the CDR3: TGTGCCAGCAGCTCAAGGACAGGGAGCAATCAGCCCCAGCATTTT. It encodes CASSSRTGSNQPQHF. The J gene is TRBJ1-5, the V gene TRBV7-2; TRBD1 agrees at 8 bases. CDR3 length: 15 amino acids. V lost 4 bases and J lost 1; bases outside the gene matches: 3. CDR1 SGHTA and CDR2 FQGNSA come from the germline V gene.

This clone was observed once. The CDR3 coding sequence is TGTGCCAGCAGCCTCCAAGGACTAGCGGGGGGGTGGGAGCAGTACTTC. As protein: CASSLQGLAGGWEQYF. The genes are TRBV7-8 and TRBJ2-7; 15 nucleotides line up with TRBD2. The CDR3 covers 16 residues. V dropped 5 bases and J dropped 7; count of bases not matched to a gene: 9. From germline, CDR1 is SGHVS and CDR2 FQNEAQ.

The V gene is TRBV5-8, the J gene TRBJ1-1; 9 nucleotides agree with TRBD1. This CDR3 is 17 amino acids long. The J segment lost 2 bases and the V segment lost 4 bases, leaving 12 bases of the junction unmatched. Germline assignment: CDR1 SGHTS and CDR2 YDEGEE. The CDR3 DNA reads TGTGCCAGCAGCCGGCCTTGGGACAGGGTGGAAAACACTGAAGCTTTCTTT. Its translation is CASSRPWDRVENTEAFF.

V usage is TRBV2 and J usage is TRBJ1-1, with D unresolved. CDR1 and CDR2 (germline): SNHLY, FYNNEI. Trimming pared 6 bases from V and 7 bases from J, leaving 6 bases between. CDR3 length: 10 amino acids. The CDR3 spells CASRNGEAFF. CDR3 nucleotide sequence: TGTGCCAGCAGGAACGGTGAAGCTTTCTTT.

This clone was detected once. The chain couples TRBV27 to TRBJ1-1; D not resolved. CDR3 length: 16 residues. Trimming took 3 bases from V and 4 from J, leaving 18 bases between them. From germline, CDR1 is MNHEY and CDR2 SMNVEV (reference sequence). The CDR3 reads CASSFAPELFGTEAFF. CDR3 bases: TGTGCCAGCAGTTTCGCCCCGGAGTTGTTTGGCACTGAAGCTTTCTTT.

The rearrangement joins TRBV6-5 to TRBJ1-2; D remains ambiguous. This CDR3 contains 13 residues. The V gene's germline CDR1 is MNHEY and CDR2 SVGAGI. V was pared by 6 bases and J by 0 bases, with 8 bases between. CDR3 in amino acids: CASSALANYGYTF. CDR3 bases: TGTGCCAGCAGCGCCTTAGCTAACTATGGCTACACCTTC.

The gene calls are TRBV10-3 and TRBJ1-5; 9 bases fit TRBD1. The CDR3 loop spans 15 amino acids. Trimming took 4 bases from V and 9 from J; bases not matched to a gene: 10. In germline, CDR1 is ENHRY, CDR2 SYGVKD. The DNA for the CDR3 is TGTGCCATCAGTGGGTCGGGACAGGGCGAAGGGCCCCAGCATTTT. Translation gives CAISGSGQGEGPQHF.

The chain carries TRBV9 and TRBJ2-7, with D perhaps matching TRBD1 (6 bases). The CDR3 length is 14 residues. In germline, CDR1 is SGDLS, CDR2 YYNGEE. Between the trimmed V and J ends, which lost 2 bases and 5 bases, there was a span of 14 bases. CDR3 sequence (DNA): TGTGCCAGCAGCGTGAACCCAGGGGTCAACGAGCAGTACTTC. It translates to CASSVNPGVNEQYF.

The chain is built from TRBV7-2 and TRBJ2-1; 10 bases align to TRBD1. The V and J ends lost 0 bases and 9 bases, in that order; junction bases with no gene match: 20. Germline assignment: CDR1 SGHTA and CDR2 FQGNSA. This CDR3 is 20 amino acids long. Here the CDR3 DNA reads TGTGCCAGCAGCTTAGCTGGGACAGGGGTCGGGGCTTTCCAACAAGGTGAGCAGTTCTTC. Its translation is CASSLAGTGVGAFQQGEQFF.

Here the CDR3 DNA reads TGTGCCAGCAGGTGGGGGCCCACAGATACGCAGTATTTT. The encoded protein is CASRWGPTDTQYF. This sequence joins TRBV2 and TRBJ2-3; maybe TRBD1 (6 bases). Per the germline V gene, CDR1 is SNHLY and CDR2 is FYNNEI. Trimming took off 6 bases at V and 2 bases at J, with 9 bases between the two ends. The CDR3 is 13 amino acids.

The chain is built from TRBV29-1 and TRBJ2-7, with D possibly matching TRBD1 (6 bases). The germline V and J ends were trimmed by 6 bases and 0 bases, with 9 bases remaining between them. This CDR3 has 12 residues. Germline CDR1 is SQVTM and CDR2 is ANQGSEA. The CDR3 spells CSVPGHSYEQYF. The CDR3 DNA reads TGCAGCGTCCCGGGACACTCCTACGAGCAGTACTTC.

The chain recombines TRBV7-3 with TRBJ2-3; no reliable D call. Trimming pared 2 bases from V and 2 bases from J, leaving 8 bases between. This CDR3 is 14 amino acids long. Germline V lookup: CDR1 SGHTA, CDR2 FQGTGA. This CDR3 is CASSLGPVTDTQYF. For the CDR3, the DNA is TGTGCCAGCAGCTTAGGGCCAGTCACAGATACGCAGTATTTT.